The rows below give T cell receptor beta chains drawn from one sample of a study of PD-L1 blockade in urothelial cancer. The protocol was immunoSEQ multiplex PCR, while the TCRdb copy is restricted to in-frame clones and leaves out a portion. The sample contains tens of thousands of clones, 84% of which appear only once. Sequenced here: PBMCs, sampled around atezolizumab (anti-PD-L1) treatment. These receptors were taken from a man aged 60 to 75 with urothelial cancer. CDR3s include the opening cysteine and the closing phenylalanine or tryptophan. A D gene is named only where the DNA matches it firmly. A clone size is listed for some rows: how often the clone was seen (once, few, many), or a class if it is expanded.

V gene,D gene,clone size,J gene,CDR3 protein,CDR3 DNA
TRBV5-1,.,.,TRBJ1-2,CASSYGQSYGYTF,TGCGCCAGCAGCTACGGACAGTCCTATGGCTACACCTTC
TRBV19,.,.,TRBJ2-6,CASSRGLASGANVLTF,TGTGCCAGTAGTAGGGGGCTTGCTTCTGGGGCCAACGTCCTGACTTTC
TRBV5-4,TRBD1,once,TRBJ2-2,CASSLPTGQSNTGELFF,TGTGCCAGCAGCTTGCCGACGGGACAGTCGAACACCGGGGAGCTGTTTTTT
TRBV13,TRBD1,.,TRBJ2-3,CASSRRQGAGDTQYF,TGTGCCAGCAGCCGGAGACAGGGGGCAGGGGATACGCAGTATTTT
TRBV6-6,.,.,TRBJ2-7,CASSYPPAYEQYF,TGTGCCAGCAGTTATCCCCCGGCCTACGAGCAGTACTTC
TRBV5-6,TRBD1,few,TRBJ1-4,CASSSGQGRGEKLFF,TGTGCCAGCAGCAGCGGACAGGGACGGGGTGAAAAACTGTTTTTT
TRBV2,.,.,TRBJ1-1,CASSREKGTIYTEAFF,TGTGCCAGCAGTCGCGAAAAGGGGACTATTTACACTGAAGCTTTCTTT
TRBV7-2,.,.,TRBJ1-2,CASSLDAADRGYTF,TGTGCCAGCAGCTTAGATGCGGCGGATCGTGGCTACACCTTC
TRBV7-2,.,once,TRBJ2-7,CASSLADRTYEQYF,TGTGCCAGCAGCTTAGCGGACAGAACCTACGAGCAGTACTTC
TRBV11-2,.,.,TRBJ2-7,CASSSGLWGPGEQYF,TGTGCCAGCAGCTCAGGCTTATGGGGGCCGGGTGAGCAGTACTTC
TRBV30,.,.,TRBJ2-1,CAWSTTGRKGNEQFF,TGTGCCTGGAGTACCACAGGGAGAAAAGGGAATGAGCAGTTCTTC
TRBV28,.,.,TRBJ1-2,CASFLGQGDGYTF,TGTGCCAGCTTCCTAGGGCAGGGTGATGGCTACACCTTC
TRBV6-5,TRBD1,.,TRBJ2-3,CASSSRDRGTDTQYF,TGTGCCAGCAGTTCCCGGGACAGGGGGACAGATACGCAGTATTTT
TRBV28,.,.,TRBJ2-7,CASTSDRYEQYF,TGTGCCAGCACCTCAGACAGGTACGAGCAGTACTTC
TRBV7-3,.,.,TRBJ1-1,CASSSQGANTEAFF,TGTGCCAGCAGCTCCCAGGGCGCCAACACTGAAGCTTTCTTT
TRBV5-4,TRBD1,.,TRBJ2-1,CASSPPGTESNEQFF,TGTGCCAGCAGTCCCCCCGGGACAGAGAGCAATGAGCAGTTCTTC
TRBV6-1,TRBD1,.,TRBJ1-4,CASMPGQGNEKLFF,TGTGCCAGCATGCCGGGACAGGGCAATGAAAAACTGTTTTTT
TRBV30,TRBD1,.,TRBJ1-4,CAWSVGTGGEKLFF,TGTGCCTGGAGTGTAGGGACAGGTGGTGAAAAACTGTTTTTT
TRBV10-3,.,.,TRBJ1-4,CAISESGGPNEKLFF,TGTGCCATCAGTGAGTCTGGGGGCCCAAATGAAAAACTGTTTTTT
TRBV10-1,.,.,TRBJ2-5,CASSENLAGETQYF,TGCGCCAGCAGTGAGAATCTAGCAGGAGAGACCCAGTACTTC
TRBV19,.,few,TRBJ1-3,CATLSGAGNTIYF,TGTGCCACCTTATCAGGGGCTGGAAACACCATATATTTT
TRBV9,TRBD1,.,TRBJ2-2,CASSLGQGSGELFF,TGTGCCAGCAGCTTGGGACAGGGGTCCGGGGAGCTGTTTTTT
TRBV18,.,.,TRBJ2-7,CASSPTAETYEQYF,TGTGCCAGCTCACCGACGGCGGAAACCTACGAGCAGTACTTC
TRBV28,TRBD1,.,TRBJ2-1,CASSLLSGTEGTNEQFF,TGTGCCAGCAGTTTACTATCCGGGACAGAGGGTACGAATGAGCAGTTCTTC
TRBV30,TRBD1,few,TRBJ2-2,CAWKTGWITGELFF,TGTGCCTGGAAGACAGGGTGGATCACCGGGGAGCTGTTTTTT
TRBV18,TRBD1,.,TRBJ2-1,CASSPPSRGYAHEQFF,TGTGCCAGCTCACCACCTAGCAGGGGGTATGCACATGAGCAGTTCTTC
TRBV10-3,TRBD1,.,TRBJ2-5,CATGGQEETQYF,TGTGCCACTGGGGGACAGGAAGAGACCCAGTACTTC
TRBV4-2,TRBD2,.,TRBJ2-5,CASSQGPLTSGGIEETQYF,TGTGCCAGCAGCCAAGGTCCCCTAACTAGCGGGGGGATTGAGGAGACCCAGTACTTC
TRBV19,TRBD1,once,TRBJ1-5,CASTEGRDSQTYSNQPQHF,TGTGCCAGTACCGAGGGCCGGGACAGCCAAACATATAGCAATCAGCCCCAGCATTTT
TRBV29-1,TRBD1,.,TRBJ2-2,CSGGQGNTGELFF,TGCAGCGGGGGACAGGGCAACACCGGGGAGCTGTTTTTT
TRBV19,.,.,TRBJ2-1,CASSIRAGPPYNEQFF,TGTGCCAGTAGTATTAGGGCGGGCCCCCCTTACAATGAGCAGTTCTTC
TRBV19,.,.,TRBJ2-3,CASRIESATDTQYF,TGTGCCAGTAGGATCGAGAGCGCCACAGATACGCAGTATTTT
TRBV9,TRBD1,.,TRBJ1-2,CASSVEDRPAYGYTF,TGTGCCAGCAGCGTAGAGGACAGGCCCGCCTACGGCTACACCTTC
TRBV5-1,.,.,TRBJ1-1,CASSLGSGQNTEAFF,TGCGCCAGCAGCTTGGGCAGTGGGCAGAACACTGAAGCTTTCTTT
TRBV6-5,.,.,TRBJ2-6,CATHQGLSGANVLTF,TGTGCCACCCATCAGGGTCTGAGCGGGGCCAACGTCCTGACTTTC
TRBV2,TRBD2,.,TRBJ2-3,CASSELAGGPSTQYF,TGTGCCAGCAGTGAACTAGCGGGAGGGCCGAGTACGCAGTATTTT
TRBV6-5,.,.,TRBJ1-1,CASSHRTGDTEAFF,TGTGCCAGCAGTCACCGGACCGGGGACACTGAAGCTTTCTTT
TRBV2,.,.,TRBJ2-1,CASSDVAGLLRFF,TGTGCCAGCAGTGATGTTGCGGGACTTCTCCGGTTCTTC
TRBV27,.,.,TRBJ1-5,CASSFRRDSNQPQHF,TGTGCCAGCAGTTTCAGGCGGGATAGCAATCAGCCCCAGCATTTT
TRBV7-8,TRBD2,.,TRBJ2-5,CASSPGLAGGPETQYF,TGTGCCAGCAGCCCCGGACTAGCGGGGGGCCCAGAGACCCAGTACTTC
TRBV7-8,.,.,TRBJ1-5,CASSYSDGLNQPQHF,TGTGCCAGCAGTTACTCCGACGGACTCAATCAGCCCCAGCATTTT
TRBV7-6,TRBD1,.,TRBJ2-1,CASSLQPDRGNNEQFF,TGTGCCAGCAGCCTCCAGCCGGACAGGGGTAACAATGAGCAGTTCTTC
TRBV6-5,.,few,TRBJ1-1,CASSYSTGGYEAFF,TGTGCCAGCAGTTACTCGACCGGGGGGTATGAAGCTTTCTTT
TRBV27,TRBD1,few,TRBJ1-2,CASRLGGTGFNYGYTF,TGTGCCAGCAGACTAGGGGGGACAGGTTTTAACTATGGCTACACCTTC
TRBV19,.,.,TRBJ1-1,CASSMGRNLEAFF,TGTGCCAGTAGTATGGGCAGGAACCTTGAAGCTTTCTTT
TRBV5-3,TRBD2,.,TRBJ2-1,CASWPGLAGPEEQFF,TGTGCCAGCTGGCCGGGACTAGCGGGACCCGAAGAGCAGTTCTTC
TRBV28,TRBD1,once,TRBJ2-7,CASSLSGGSYEQYF,TGTGCCAGCAGTTTATCAGGGGGCTCCTACGAGCAGTACTTC
TRBV6-5,.,.,TRBJ1-1,CASSFQYGGTEAFF,TGTGCCAGCAGTTTCCAATACGGGGGAACTGAAGCTTTCTTT
TRBV19,TRBD1,.,TRBJ1-2,CASSISGTGGYGYTF,TGTGCCAGTAGTATCTCCGGGACAGGGGGCTATGGCTACACCTTC
TRBV6-5,TRBD1,once,TRBJ1-2,CASSFLEGASGYTF,TGTGCCAGCAGTTTTCTAGAGGGGGCGAGTGGCTACACCTTC